This TCR beta chain originates from a study of CD8+ T cells in alopecia areata. Trimming left V 2 bases short and J 2 bases short, with 12 bases between. This CDR3 region has 15 residues. Germline V gene data show CDR1 as SGHRS and CDR2 as YFSETQ. Study-wide findings and caveats: Across lesional scalp, and particularly alopecia totalis/universalis, clonality surpassed that of normal scalp. Normal skin's resident alphabeta T cells are sequenced alongside lesional scalp T cells.

Sequencing templates came from extracted RNA that was reverse transcribed into cDNA. Profiling relied on immunoSEQ multiplex PCR, and the TCRdb table lists in-frame clones only, not all of them. The data contain roughly 97,000 clones, less than 50% of them singletons. To note about this clone: The antigen remains unidentified.

The sample comprised CD4+ T cells sorted from blood. The J gene is TRBJ2-3, the V gene TRBV5-1; D might be TRBD1 or TRBD2, each matching 5 bases. This TCR was sampled from a human donor with alopecia areata. DNA of the CDR3: TGCGCCAGCAGCTTTTCCCGGGGCATCACAGATACGCAGTATTTT. It specifies CASSFSRGITDTQYF.